A single sample gave rise to the 20 T cell receptor beta chains below, sequenced in a study of blood T cell repertoires in COVID-19. Repertoires were generated with immunoSEQ multiplex PCR, while TCRdb's copy carries only in-frame clones and drops some. Of about 140,000 clones in the sample, around 90% were seen once. The sample consisted of peripheral blood. All receptors derive from a woman over 75 with acute or convalescent COVID-19.

The genes are TRBV5-1 and TRBJ2-1, with 10 bases aligning to TRBD2. CDR1 SGHRS and CDR2 YFSETQ come from the germline V gene. V gave up 2 bases and J gave up 8 bases; unmatched junction bases: 13. CDR3 length: 17 amino acids. The CDR3: CASSFNPLAGASDEQFF. The CDR3, as DNA: TGCGCCAGCAGCTTTAATCCCCTAGCGGGGGCATCTGATGAGCAGTTCTTC. Based on the CDR3 plus reference TRBV5-1 and TRBJ2-1, the full variable domain is KAGVTQTPRYLIKTRGQQVTLSCSPISGHRSVSWYQQTPGQGLQFLFEYFSETQRNKGNFPGRFSGRQFSNSRSEMNVSTLELGDSALYLCASSFNPLAGASDEQFFGPGTRLTVL.

The genes are TRBV20-1 and TRBJ1-4, with D hard to call. This CDR3 comprises 11 residues. Trimming removed 5 bases at V and 6 bases at J, with 7 bases between. Germline values: CDR1 DFQATT, CDR2 SNEGSKA (reference sequence). The CDR3 reads CSAQRDEKLFF. CDR3 coding DNA: TGCAGTGCTCAACGCGATGAAAAACTGTTTTTT.

The chain recombines TRBV9 with TRBJ2-3, with 12 bases identical to TRBD1. V was clipped by 0 bases and J by 2 bases; unmatched bases: 4. Germline lookup yields CDR1 SGDLS and CDR2 YYNGEE. This CDR3 has 17 residues. The CDR3 DNA reads TGTGCCAGCAGCGTAGCGGGGACAGGGGGCCCCACAGATACGCAGTATTTT. Its translation: CASSVAGTGGPTDTQYF.

The rearrangement joins TRBV15 to TRBJ2-3; a possible D gene is TRBD2 (5 bases). The CDR3 is made up of 16 amino acids. Trimming stripped 0 bases from V and 2 bases from J, with 12 bases between. Germline CDR1 LNHNV, CDR2 YYDKDF (reference sequence). The CDR3 nucleotides read TGTGCCACCAGCAGAGATCCGAGCGGAACCACAGATACGCAGTATTTT. This codes for CATSRDPSGTTDTQYF.

CDR3 in DNA: TGTGCCAGCAGCAAAAGGTGGGCAGGTGCAGAGCAGCCCCAGCATTTT. Its translation is CASSKRWAGAEQPQHF. This chain connects TRBV21-1 to TRBJ1-5; the table's D call of TRBD1 was not tested on the DNA. TRBV21-1 is marked as a pseudogene. CDR3 length: 16 residues.

V usage is TRBV4-1 and J usage is TRBJ1-2; 8 bases match TRBD1. This CDR3 contains 16 residues. V was clipped by 0 bases and J by 3 bases; unmatched bases: 6. Germline lookup yields CDR1 MGHRA and CDR2 YSYEKL. Written as DNA, the CDR3 is TGCGCCAGCAGCCAAGATAGTGCGACAGGGGACTATGGCTACACCTTC. Translation gives CASSQDSATGDYGYTF.

V is TRBV7-9 and J is TRBJ1-1; possibly TRBD1 for D (5 bases). Trimming left V 1 base short and J 1 base short, with 13 bases between. Germline CDR1 SEHNR, CDR2 FQNEAQ (reference sequence). CDR3 length: 16 amino acids. Here the CDR3 DNA reads TGTGCCAGCAGCTTAGAGTACCAGGGCAGGAACACTGAAGCTTTCTTT. It translates to CASSLEYQGRNTEAFF.

V usage is TRBV5-4 and J usage is TRBJ2-5, with 8 bases that match TRBD2. The CDR3 consists of 14 residues. CDR1 is SGHNT and CDR2 is YYREEE in the germline V gene (reference sequence). V shed 0 bases, J shed 4 bases, and the junction held 2 bases outside the gene matches. The CDR3 region has the DNA TGTGCCAGCAGCTTGGGAGCGGGGGTAGAGACCCAGTACTTC. Translating gives CASSLGAGVETQYF.

The CDR3 loop is CSVEGVVSSYNEQFF. For the CDR3, the DNA is TGCAGCGTTGAAGGCGTTGTGAGCTCCTACAATGAGCAGTTCTTC. This chain uses TRBV29-1 with TRBJ2-1; D gene unclear. Trimming took off 1 base at V and 0 bases at J, with 10 bases between the two ends. Germline V lookup: CDR1 SQVTM, CDR2 ANQGSEA. The CDR3 extends over 15 amino acids.

The chain employs TRBV7-2 and TRBJ2-3; D perhaps matches TRBD1 (5 bases). The V end lost 1 base, the J end lost 4 bases, and 12 bases lay between the germline ends. Germline-derived CDR1 and CDR2 are SGHTA and FQGNSA. The CDR3 extends over 15 amino acids. The CDR3 reads CASSLGRVRSDTQYF. CDR3 in DNA: TGTGCCAGCAGCTTAGGCAGGGTCAGGTCAGATACGCAGTATTTT.

This chain uses TRBV4-2 with TRBJ1-1, with 10 bases that match TRBD1. Per the germline V gene, CDR1 is LGHNA and CDR2 is YNFKEQ. The ends lost 2 bases at V and 4 bases at J; junction bases unmatched: 4. The CDR3 runs to 15 residues. CDR3: CASSQPTGGITEAFF. The CDR3 nucleotides read TGTGCCAGCAGCCAACCGACAGGGGGCATCACTGAAGCTTTCTTT.

The chain uses TRBV3-1 (or the pseudogene TRBV3-2) and TRBJ1-4; 11 bases are shared with TRBD1. Germline assignment: CDR1 LGHDT and CDR2 YNNKEL (reference sequence). J was trimmed by 8 bases and V by 0 bases; bases with no gene match: 8. The CDR3 totals 17 residues. The CDR3 DNA sequence: TGTGCCAGCAGCCAAGATCTTGGGACAGGGGGAAGCGAAAAACTGTTTTTT. Translating gives CASSQDLGTGGSEKLFF.

The chain employs TRBV5-1 and TRBJ1-2; D gene unclear. The CDR3 spans 14 residues. Deletions cut 2 bases from V and 0 bases from J, with 8 bases between. Germline V gene data show CDR1 as SGHRS and CDR2 as YFSETQ. The CDR3 nucleotides are TGCGCCAGCAGCTTTTCCGGAGCTAACTATGGCTACACCTTC. Its protein is CASSFSGANYGYTF.

This chain connects TRBV2 to TRBJ1-4; tentatively, D is TRBD1 (5 bases). The V and J ends lost 3 bases and 0 bases respectively, with 8 bases between them. The length of the CDR3 is 15 residues. Germline V gene lookup returns CDR1 SNHLY and CDR2 FYNNEI. CDR3 protein: CASSDRAATNEKLFF. Here the CDR3 DNA reads TGTGCCAGCAGTGACAGGGCTGCAACTAATGAAAAACTGTTTTTT. The full variable domain, completed using reference TRBV2 and TRBJ1-4, is EPEVTQTPSHQVTQMGQEVILRCVPISNHLYFYWYRQILGQKVEFLVSFYNNEISEKSEIFDDQFSVERPDGSNFTLKIRSTKLEDSAMYFCASSDRAATNEKLFFGSGTQLSVL.

The chain joins TRBV6-6 to TRBJ1-4; the D is unclear. Germline V lookup: CDR1 MNHNY, CDR2 SVGAGI (reference sequence). The CDR3 runs to 15 residues. V gave up 0 bases and J gave up 7 bases, with 12 bases separating them. This CDR3 reads CASSYSRTSGEKLFF. Written as DNA, the CDR3 is TGTGCCAGCAGTTACTCCCGTACGAGTGGTGAAAAACTGTTTTTT.

V is TRBV6-5 and J is TRBJ2-3; 9 bases align to TRBD2. The trim removed 5 bases at V and 3 bases at J, leaving 6 bases unmatched. The length of the CDR3 is 15 residues. Germline assignment: CDR1 MNHEY and CDR2 SVGAGI. Written as DNA, the CDR3 is TGTGCCAGCAGTCCGATAGCGGGGGTGACAGATACGCAGTATTTT. It encodes CASSPIAGVTDTQYF.

The V call is TRBV5-1, the J call TRBJ2-7; D uncertain. This CDR3 has 15 amino acids. The V and J ends lost 0 bases and 0 bases respectively, with 10 bases between them. Looked up from germline, CDR1 is SGHRS and CDR2 is YFSETQ. The CDR3 coding sequence is TGCGCCAGCAGCTTGGAGCTGGGCGTCTCCTACGAGCAGTACTTC. Translation: CASSLELGVSYEQYF. The full variable domain, its missing parts supplied by reference TRBV5-1 and TRBJ2-7, is KAGVTQTPRYLIKTRGQQVTLSCSPISGHRSVSWYQQTPGQGLQFLFEYFSETQRNKGNFPGRFSGRQFSNSRSEMNVSTLELGDSALYLCASSLELGVSYEQYFGPGTRLTVT.

This clone was observed a few times. The V and J genes are TRBV29-1 and TRBJ1-1; D gene uncertain. Germline-derived CDR1 and CDR2 are SQVTM and ANQGSEA. V dropped 6 bases and J dropped 6 bases, with 11 bases sitting between them. The CDR3 runs to 11 residues. The CDR3 DNA sequence: TGCAGCGTAGCTAGAATCGCTGAAGCTTTCTTT. It translates to CSVARIAEAFF.

CDR3 residues: CSVNGYTF. DNA of the CDR3: TGCAGCGTCAATGGCTACACCTTC. The chain links TRBV29-1 to TRBJ1-2; D is unclear. CDR3 length: 8 amino acids. Germline V gene sequence: CDR1 SQVTM, CDR2 ANQGSEA. The ends were cut back, 6 bases at V and 6 bases at J, with 2 bases in the middle.

CDR3 region: CASSLGSRAGTGELFF. In DNA form, the CDR3 reads TGTGCCAGCAGCTTAGGTTCACGGGCGGGCACCGGGGAGCTGTTTTTT. This chain links TRBV7-9 with TRBJ2-2; the D gene is possibly TRBD2 (5 bases). V lost 1 base and J lost 4, with 13 bases in between. CDR3 size: 16 residues. CDR1 is SEHNR, CDR2 FQNEAQ, per germline (reference sequence).